Listed below are T cell receptor beta chains from one sample, sequenced in a study of blood T cell repertoires in COVID-19. The protocol was immunoSEQ multiplex PCR, while the TCRdb copy is restricted to in-frame clones and leaves out a portion. Among about 230,000 clones listed, about 85% were seen once. The source material was peripheral blood. All receptors derive from a woman under 30 who had recovered from COVID-19. Each CDR3 is given with its conserved first and last residue. D genes are given only for firm matches. Where a row states a size, it is once, few, many or the class of an expanded clone; other rows omit it.

TRBJ1-5	.	.	TRBV4-2	CASSPLGGDQPQHF	TGTGCCAGCAGCCCCCTAGGGGGGGATCAGCCCCAGCATTTT
TRBJ2-2	.	.	TRBV5-4	CASTVQGSYTGELFF	TGTGCCAGTACAGTCCAGGGTTCATACACCGGGGAGCTGTTTTTT
TRBJ2-7	.	.	TRBV5-6	CASHLRGSHYEQYF	TGTGCCAGCCACCTCAGGGGTTCCCATTACGAGCAGTACTTC
TRBJ2-7	TRBD1	.	TRBV7-3	CASSPSSGGYGEQYF	TGTGCCAGCAGCCCCAGTTCAGGGGGTTATGGCGAGCAGTACTTC
TRBJ2-3	.	.	TRBV12-5	CASGLHNTDTQYF	TGTGCTAGTGGTTTGCACAACACAGATACGCAGTATTTT
TRBJ2-7	.	.	TRBV7-2	CASSPASLETYEQYF	TGTGCCAGCAGCCCCGCAAGTTTAGAAACCTACGAGCAGTACTTC
TRBJ1-4	TRBD1	.	TRBV6-5	CASRPTGGGKLFF	TGTGCCAGCAGACCCACAGGGGGCGGAAAACTGTTTTTT
TRBJ2-1	TRBD2	.	TRBV18	CASSRGTSGTYNEQFF	TGTGCCAGCTCACGCGGGACTAGCGGCACCTACAATGAGCAGTTCTTC
TRBJ1-2	.	.	TRBV3-1/TRBV3-2	CASSPTGLYGYTF	TGTGCCAGCAGCCCGACAGGCCTCTATGGCTACACCTTC
TRBJ1-5	TRBD1	.	TRBV6-1	CASSDRGRNQPQHF	TGTGCCAGCAGTGATAGGGGGCGTAATCAGCCCCAGCATTTT
TRBJ2-7	TRBD1	.	TRBV29-1	CSARDRGAGEQYF	TGCAGCGCCAGGGACAGGGGCGCGGGAGAGCAGTACTTC
TRBJ1-2	.	.	TRBV6-4	CASSDSNRHLCYGYTF	TGTGCCAGCAGTGACTCGAACAGGCACCTATGCTATGGCTACACCTTC
TRBJ2-3	.	.	TRBV25-1	CASSPQGDGADTQYF	TGTGCCAGCAGTCCACAGGGTGACGGGGCAGATACGCAGTATTTT
TRBJ2-3	TRBD2	.	TRBV7-6	CASSPRTSESTDTQYF	TGTGCCAGCAGCCCTCGGACTAGCGAGTCCACAGATACGCAGTATTTT
TRBJ1-3	.	once	TRBV19	CASSMVGQGTIGSGNTIYF	TGTGCCAGTAGTATGGTCGGGCAGGGGACAATCGGGTCCGGAAACACCATATATTTT
TRBJ2-2	TRBD2	.	TRBV10-3	CAISEYKREDPGELFF	TGTGCCATCAGTGAGTATAAGCGGGAGGACCCCGGGGAGCTGTTTTTT
TRBJ1-1	TRBD1	once	TRBV6-5	CASSYSGGTEAFF	TGTGCCAGCAGTTATTCAGGGGGCACTGAAGCTTTCTTT
TRBJ1-2	TRBD1	once	TRBV12-3/TRBV12-4	CASSDQGAYGYTF	TGTGCCAGCAGTGATCAGGGGGCCTATGGCTACACCTTC
TRBJ2-7	.	.	TRBV4-2	CASSQSAGQPISYEQYF	TGTGCCAGCAGCCAATCCGCTGGACAGCCGATTTCCTACGAGCAGTACTTC
TRBJ1-3	.	.	TRBV25-1	CASSDTHRATSGNTIYF	TGTGCCAGCAGTGATACCCACAGGGCAACCTCTGGAAACACCATATATTTT
TRBJ2-2	.	.	TRBV4-3	CASSQSWSGVTGELFF	TGCGCCAGCAGCCAATCGTGGTCGGGAGTGACCGGGGAGCTGTTTTTT
TRBJ2-5	.	.	TRBV14	CASSPRGGRETQYF	TGTGCCAGCAGCCCTCGTGGAGGGAGGGAGACCCAGTACTTC
TRBJ2-7	.	.	TRBV19	CASSTPGLNYEQYF	TGTGCCAGTAGTACTCCGGGACTCAACTACGAGCAGTACTTC
TRBJ2-5	TRBD2	.	TRBV9	CASSHGLAGSLETQYF	TGTGCCAGCAGCCATGGACTAGCGGGATCATTAGAGACCCAGTACTTC
TRBJ2-3	.	.	TRBV7-2	CASHLTGGGTDTQYF	TGTGCCAGCCACCTGACAGGTGGGGGAACAGATACGCAGTATTTT
TRBJ2-3	.	.	TRBV6-2/TRBV6-3	CASSYASLTDTQYF	TGTGCCAGCAGTTACGCGTCCCTGACAGATACGCAGTATTTT
TRBJ2-7	TRBD2	.	TRBV7-2	CASSLGGRIGSYEQYF	TGTGCCAGCAGCTTAGGCGGGAGAATCGGCTCCTACGAGCAGTACTTC
TRBJ2-7	TRBD2	.	TRBV3-1/TRBV3-2	CASSQEGWGTSYEQYF	TGTGCCAGCAGCCAAGAGGGGTGGGGGACTAGCTACGAGCAGTACTTC
TRBJ2-7	.	.	TRBV27	CASRGWGRPYEQYF	TGTGCCAGCAGGGGTTGGGGGAGGCCCTACGAGCAGTACTTC
TRBJ2-5	.	.	TRBV5-1	CASSFPGETQYF	TGCGCCAGCAGCTTCCCGGGAGAGACCCAGTACTTC
TRBJ2-7	.	.	TRBV16	CASSPHRGRGSYEQYF	TGTGCCAGCAGCCCCCACCGCGGAAGGGGCTCCTACGAGCAGTACTTC
TRBJ1-1	.	.	TRBV7-2	CASSSSFEAFF	TGTGCCAGCAGCTCCAGTTTTGAAGCTTTCTTT
TRBJ2-3	.	.	TRBV30	CAWTRAGAPYF	TGTGCCTGGACGAGGGCGGGGGCGCCGTATTTT
TRBJ2-7	.	.	TRBV5-1	CASSLGLSAIEQYF	TGCGCCAGCAGCTTGGGTTTATCCGCTATCGAGCAGTACTTC
TRBJ2-1	.	.	TRBV29-1	CSVEDPTSSYNEQFF	TGCAGCGTTGAAGATCCTACTAGCTCCTACAATGAGCAGTTCTTC
TRBJ1-2	.	.	TRBV25-1	CASSVRSFYGYTF	TGTGCCAGCAGTGTCCGGAGTTTTTATGGCTACACCTTC
TRBJ2-7	TRBD2	.	TRBV13	CASSLSTTSGSYEQYF	TGTGCCAGCAGCTTAAGTACGACTAGCGGGTCCTACGAGCAGTACTTC
TRBJ1-2	.	.	TRBV6-6	CASSSYATGRETTF	TGTGCCAGCAGTTCTTATGCAACAGGGAGGGAGACCACCTTC
TRBJ2-1	.	.	TRBV24-1	CATSDLKAEQFF	TGTGCCACCAGTGATTTGAAAGCGGAGCAGTTCTTC
TRBJ2-5	TRBD1	.	TRBV7-9	CASSFSGQLQETQYF	TGTGCCAGCAGCTTTTCGGGACAGCTCCAAGAGACCCAGTACTTC
TRBJ2-1	TRBD2	.	TRBV12-3/TRBV12-4	CASRLLAYNEQFF	TGTGCCAGCAGACTACTAGCGTACAATGAGCAGTTCTTC
TRBJ2-7	TRBD2	.	TRBV4-1	CASSPGLAGAEQYF	TGCGCCAGCAGCCCCGGACTAGCGGGAGCCGAGCAGTACTTC
TRBJ1-2	.	.	TRBV30	CAWRRGYGYTF	TGTGCCTGGAGACGGGGCTATGGCTACACCTTC
TRBJ1-3	.	once	TRBV2	CASRQVFSGNTIYF	TGTGCCAGCAGACAGGTGTTCTCTGGAAACACCATATATTTT
TRBJ2-7	.	.	TRBV5-5	CASSSAGYEQYF	TGTGCCAGCAGCTCCGCGGGATACGAGCAGTACTTC
TRBJ1-1	.	once	TRBV6-2/TRBV6-3	CASSYPGMPEAFF	TGTGCCAGCAGTTATCCAGGGATGCCTGAAGCTTTCTTT
TRBJ2-1	TRBD1	.	TRBV18	CASSSGQGKVEQFF	TGTGCCAGCTCATCCGGACAGGGTAAAGTCGAGCAGTTCTTC
TRBJ2-7	.	few	TRBV5-4	CASSLAGTYYEQYF	TGTGCCAGCAGCTTGGCCGGGACATATTACGAGCAGTACTTC
TRBJ1-1	.	.	TRBV27	CASSLTPSGTEAFF	TGTGCCAGCAGCCTGACACCTTCGGGGACTGAAGCTTTCTTT
TRBJ1-6	TRBD1	.	TRBV2	CASNPDRVESPLHF	TGTGCCAGCAATCCGGACAGGGTTGAATCACCCCTCCACTTT
TRBJ2-7	.	once	TRBV20-1	CSASISSYEQYF	TGCAGTGCTAGTATCAGTTCCTACGAGCAGTACTTC
TRBJ2-2	.	.	TRBV27	CASSYGINTGELFF	TGTGCCAGCAGTTACGGGATAAACACCGGGGAGCTGTTTTTT
TRBJ2-3	TRBD2	.	TRBV7-2	CASSPLAGVTDTQYF	TGTGCCAGCAGCCCGTTAGCGGGAGTGACAGATACGCAGTATTTT
TRBJ1-2	TRBD1	.	TRBV12-5	CASGFRGLGYGYTF	TGTGCTAGTGGTTTCAGGGGGCTAGGATATGGCTACACCTTC
TRBJ2-7	TRBD2	.	TRBV5-6	CASSLGLAGYLREQYF	TGTGCCAGCAGCTTGGGACTAGCGGGTTATCTGCGCGAGCAGTACTTC